This T cell receptor beta chain stems from a study of identifying expanded T cells in peripheral blood. Profiled with immunoSEQ multiplex PCR; TCRdb holds only in-frame clones, not every one. The data show about 90,000 clones, more than 75% seen once. The CDR3 covers 13 residues. V lost 3 bases, J lost 3 bases, and 3 bases lay in between. Germline V gene lookup returns CDR1 SEHNR and CDR2 FQNEAQ (reference sequence). Findings of the study overall: Clone count variance between roughly 2-week samples rose with total template count.

This clone was observed a handful of times. Antigen unknown. V usage is TRBV7-9 and J usage is TRBJ2-6; unclear D gene. Sequencing input: blood. The source is a person aged 18 to 70 in good health. This CDR3 reads CASSFDGANVLTF. CDR3 nucleotide sequence: TGTGCCAGCAGCTTTGATGGGGCCAACGTCCTGACTTTC. The variable domain in full, with the rest retrieved from reference TRBV7-9 and TRBJ2-6, is DTGVSQNPRHKITKRGQNVTFRCDPISEHNRLYWYRQTLGQGPEFLTYFQNEAQLEKSRLLSDRFSAERPKGSFSTLEIQRTEQGDSAMYLCASSFDGANVLTFGAGSRLTVL.